Only one count was recorded for the clone carrying this T cell receptor beta chain. The source of the sample is a study of OX40 agonist ivuxolimab in advanced cancers. The protocol was immunoSEQ multiplex PCR, while the TCRdb copy is restricted to in-frame clones and leaves out a portion. The table shows 72,000 or so clones, with about 85% occurring only once. The V end lost 4 bases, the J end lost 2 bases, and 13 bases lay between the germline ends. CDR3 length: 15 amino acids. CDR1 and CDR2 from the germline V gene are SGDLS and YYNGEE. The receptor comes from an adult with an advanced solid tumor such as melanoma, head and neck, liver or kidney cancer. The sample consisted of CD4+ or CD8+ T cells sorted from blood, taken in a trial of the OX40 agonist ivuxolimab. The chain is built from TRBV9 and TRBJ1-5; D remains unclear. CDR3 sequence: CASSSQGFRNQPQHF. The CDR3 bases are TGTGCCAGCAGCTCTCAAGGGTTTCGCAATCAGCCCCAGCATTTT.